This is a list of T cell receptor beta chains from one sample in a study of post-analysis software for immune sequencing data. TCRdb used MiXCR to reprocess the PCR reads, holding one entry per CDR3 protein. This sample carries roughly 170,000 distinct CDR3 sequences, about 29% of them seen once, and the ten largest clones take about 1.4%. The sample consisted of blood. These receptors all stem from a girl aged 10 to 17 with multiple sclerosis. Both conserved end residues are part of each CDR3. A D gene is named only where the DNA matches it firmly. Expanded clones are given a class, and other clones once, few, many or no size at all.

J	D	V	size	CDR3	DNA
TRBJ1-1	-	TRBV6-2/TRBV6-3	-	CASSYGADSVRNTEAFF	TGTGCCAGCAGTTACGGAGCAGACAGCGTACGGAACACTGAAGCTTTCTTT
TRBJ2-7	-	TRBV29-1	many	CSVRAENSYEQYF	TGCAGCGTTCGGGCGGAGAACTCCTACGAGCAGTACTTC
TRBJ1-2	TRBD1	TRBV20-1	-	CSAVRQGSDYGYTF	TGCAGTGCCGTACGACAGGGGTCGGACTATGGCTACACCTTC
TRBJ2-1	TRBD1	TRBV4-2	many	CASSQDFGGQGANEQFF	TGTGCCAGCAGCCAAGATTTCGGAGGACAGGGGGCAAATGAGCAGTTCTTC
TRBJ2-7	TRBD2	TRBV15	-	CATSLGGGSGSYEQYF	TGTGCCACCAGTCTGGGTGGTGGTAGCGGGTCCTACGAGCAGTACTTC
TRBJ1-5	-	TRBV29-1	many	CSVGGANQPQHF	TGCAGCGTTGGTGGGGCCAATCAGCCCCAGCATTTT
TRBJ1-4	TRBD1	TRBV28	-	CASSPGQEVYEKLFF	TGTGCCAGCAGCCCCGGACAGGAGGTTTATGAAAAACTGTTTTTT
TRBJ1-3	-	TRBV6-5	-	CASSYGGQGSGNTIYF	TGTGCCAGCAGTTACGGGGGACAAGGATCTGGAAACACCATATATTTT
TRBJ2-1	-	TRBV7-9	many	CASSFPRGASYNEQFF	TGTGCCAGCAGCTTCCCACGGGGGGCGTCCTACAATGAGCAGTTCTTC
TRBJ1-2	-	TRBV12-3/TRBV12-4	many	CASSLANYGYTF	TGTGCCAGCAGTCTCGCTAACTATGGCTACACCTTC
TRBJ1-2	-	TRBV7-2	many	CASSPEGFVYTF	TGTGCCAGCAGCCCCGAGGGGTTCGTCTACACCTTC
TRBJ1-1	-	TRBV12-3/TRBV12-4	many	CASSPGGGRTEAFF	TGTGCCAGCAGCCCAGGCGGGGGCAGGACTGAAGCTTTCTTT
TRBJ2-1	-	TRBV20-1	many	CSAVRGEQFF	TGCAGTGCGGTGAGGGGTGAGCAGTTCTTC
TRBJ2-5	-	TRBV9	few	CASSVGGGLKETQYF	TGTGCCAGCAGCGTAGGGGGAGGACTTAAAGAGACCCAGTACTTC
TRBJ2-5	-	TRBV4-1	many	CASSLALQETQYF	TGCGCCAGCAGCCTCGCTCTCCAAGAGACCCAGTACTTC
TRBJ2-7	TRBD1	TRBV7-9	-	CASSGRQGAPLEQYF	TGTGCCAGCAGCGGCAGACAGGGGGCCCCTTTAGAGCAGTACTTC
TRBJ2-2	-	TRBV5-5	-	CASSLNGFLNTGELFF	TGTGCCAGCAGCTTGAACGGATTTTTGAACACCGGGGAGCTGTTTTTT
TRBJ2-7	TRBD1	TRBV7-8	-	CASSTRTGGPYEQYF	TGTGCCAGCAGCACCCGGACAGGAGGACCCTACGAGCAGTACTTC
TRBJ2-7	TRBD1	TRBV4-2	many	CASSPRGQGRYEQYF	TGTGCCAGCAGCCCACGCGGACAGGGCCGCTACGAGCAGTACTTC
TRBJ2-1	-	TRBV12-3/TRBV12-4	-	CASSPSRLLRNEQFF	TGTGCCAGCAGTCCCAGCCGGCTCTTACGCAATGAGCAGTTCTTC
TRBJ2-3	TRBD2	TRBV12-3/TRBV12-4	many	CASSLGLAQGNTQYF	TGTGCCAGCAGCCTAGGACTAGCCCAGGGGAATACGCAGTATTTT
TRBJ2-5	-	TRBV5-1	many	CASSLGSDGEGQQYF	TGCGCCAGCAGCTTGGGCTCCGACGGCGAAGGCCAGCAGTACTTC
TRBJ2-7	TRBD2	TRBV25-1	-	CASSDNLAGSYEQYF	TGTGCCAGCAGTGATAATCTAGCGGGGTCCTACGAGCAGTACTTC
TRBJ2-3	-	TRBV10-3	many	CAISEGIDTQYF	TGTGCCATCAGTGAGGGGATAGATACGCAGTATTTT
TRBJ2-3	-	TRBV5-1	-	CAGKDTQYF	TGCGCCGGTAAGGATACGCAGTATTTT
TRBJ1-2	-	TRBV5-6	once	CASSLSTGGGSYTF	TGTGCCAGCAGCTTGTCCACGGGGGGCGGGAGCTACACCTTC
TRBJ2-6	TRBD2	TRBV7-9	many	CASSPAGTSGSYPGANVLTF	TGTGCCAGCAGCCCAGCCGGGACTAGCGGGAGTTACCCTGGGGCCAACGTCCTGACTTTC
TRBJ2-1	-	TRBV15	few	CATSRVIASGDEQFF	TGTGCCACCAGCAGAGTAATAGCAAGCGGCGACGAGCAGTTCTTC